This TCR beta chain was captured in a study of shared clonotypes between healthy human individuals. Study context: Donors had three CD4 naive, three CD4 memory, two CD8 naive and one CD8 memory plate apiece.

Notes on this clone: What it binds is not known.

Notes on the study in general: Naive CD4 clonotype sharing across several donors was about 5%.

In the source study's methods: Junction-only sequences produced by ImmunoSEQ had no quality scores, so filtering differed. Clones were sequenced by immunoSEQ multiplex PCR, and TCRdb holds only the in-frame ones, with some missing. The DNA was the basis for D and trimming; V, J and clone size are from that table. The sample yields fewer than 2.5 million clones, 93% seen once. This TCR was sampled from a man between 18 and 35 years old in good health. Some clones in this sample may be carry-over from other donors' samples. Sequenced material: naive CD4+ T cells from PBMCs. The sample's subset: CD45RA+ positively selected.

The CDR3 DNA reads TGTGCCACCAGCAGGGGTAGGACCGGGACAGGAGACCGGGAGCAGTACTTC. It translates to CATSRGRTGTGDREQYF. The rearrangement links TRBV15 to TRBJ2-7; 8 bases are a match to TRBD1. The CDR3 contains 17 residues. Germline CDR1 LNHNV, CDR2 YYDKDF (reference sequence). V trimming: 3 bases; J trimming: 7 bases; junction bases outside the gene matches: 17.